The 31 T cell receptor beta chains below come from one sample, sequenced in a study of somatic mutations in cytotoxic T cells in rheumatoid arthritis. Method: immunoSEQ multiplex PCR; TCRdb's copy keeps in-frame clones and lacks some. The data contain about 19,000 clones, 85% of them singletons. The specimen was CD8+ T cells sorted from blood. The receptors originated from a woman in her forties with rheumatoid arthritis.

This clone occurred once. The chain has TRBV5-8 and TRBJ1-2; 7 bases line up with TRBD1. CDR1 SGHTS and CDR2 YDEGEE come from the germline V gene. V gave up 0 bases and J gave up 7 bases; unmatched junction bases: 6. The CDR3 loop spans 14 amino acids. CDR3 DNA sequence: TGTGCCAGCAGCTTGGACAGGGGCTTTCGTGGCTACACCTTC. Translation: CASSLDRGFRGYTF.

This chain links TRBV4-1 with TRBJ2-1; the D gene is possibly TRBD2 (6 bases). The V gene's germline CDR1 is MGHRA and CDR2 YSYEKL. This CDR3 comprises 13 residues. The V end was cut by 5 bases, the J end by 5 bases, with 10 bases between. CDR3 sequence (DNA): TGCGCCAGCAGCGCGACTAGGAACAATGAGCAGTTCTTC. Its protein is CASSATRNNEQFF.

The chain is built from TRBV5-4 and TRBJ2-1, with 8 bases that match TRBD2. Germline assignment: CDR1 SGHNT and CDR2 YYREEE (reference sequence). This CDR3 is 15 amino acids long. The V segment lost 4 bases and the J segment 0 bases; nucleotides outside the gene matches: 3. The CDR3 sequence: CASSRSGSSYNEQFF. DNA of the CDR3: TGTGCCAGCAGCCGGAGCGGGAGCTCCTACAATGAGCAGTTCTTC.

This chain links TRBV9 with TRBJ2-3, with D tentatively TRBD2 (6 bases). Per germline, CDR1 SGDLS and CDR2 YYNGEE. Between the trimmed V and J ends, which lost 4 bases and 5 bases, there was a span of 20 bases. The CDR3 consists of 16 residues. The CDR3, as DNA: TGTGCCAGCAGCCCTCAAACTGGGGGGACTGGAGATACGCAGTATTTT. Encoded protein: CASSPQTGGTGDTQYF.

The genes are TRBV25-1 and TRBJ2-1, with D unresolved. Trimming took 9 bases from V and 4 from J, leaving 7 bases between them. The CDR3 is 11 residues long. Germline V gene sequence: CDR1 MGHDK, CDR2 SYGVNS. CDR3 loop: CARKLYNEQFF. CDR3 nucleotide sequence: TGTGCCAGAAAACTGTACAATGAGCAGTTCTTC.

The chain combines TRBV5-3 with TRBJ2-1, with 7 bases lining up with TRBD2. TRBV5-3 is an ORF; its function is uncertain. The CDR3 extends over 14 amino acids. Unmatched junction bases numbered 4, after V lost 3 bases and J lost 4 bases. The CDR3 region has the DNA TGTGCCAGAAGCTATCCAGCGGGGTACAATGAGCAGTTCTTC. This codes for CARSYPAGYNEQFF.

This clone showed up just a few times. CDR3 sequence reads: CASSLEGLAGGPYEQYF. In nucleotides, the CDR3 is TGTGCCAGCAGCTTGGAGGGACTAGCGGGGGGGCCCTACGAGCAGTACTTC. V and J are TRBV5-8 and TRBJ2-7; 16 positions agree with TRBD2. Germline assignment: CDR1 SGHTS and CDR2 YDEGEE. The junction had 2 bases not matched to a gene; V was cut back by 0 bases and J by 2 bases. CDR3 length: 17 residues.

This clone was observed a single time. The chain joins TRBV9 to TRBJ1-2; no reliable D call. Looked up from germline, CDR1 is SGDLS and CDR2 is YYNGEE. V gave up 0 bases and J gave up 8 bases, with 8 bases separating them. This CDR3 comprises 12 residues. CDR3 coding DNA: TGTGCCAGCAGCGTAGGAAATGGCGGCTACACCTTC. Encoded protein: CASSVGNGGYTF.

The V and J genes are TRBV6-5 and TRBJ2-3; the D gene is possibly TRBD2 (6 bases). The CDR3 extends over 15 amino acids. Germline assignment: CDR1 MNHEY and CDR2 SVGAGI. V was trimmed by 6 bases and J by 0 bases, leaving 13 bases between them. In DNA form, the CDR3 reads TGTGCCAGCAGCCAAGGGGACTCTAGCACAGATACGCAGTATTTT. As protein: CASSQGDSSTDTQYF.

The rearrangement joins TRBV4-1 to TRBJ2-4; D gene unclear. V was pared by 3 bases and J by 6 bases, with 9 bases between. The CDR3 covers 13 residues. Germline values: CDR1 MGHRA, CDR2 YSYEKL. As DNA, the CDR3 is TGCGCCAGCAGCCAGGATAGAGGAAACATTCAGTACTTC. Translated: CASSQDRGNIQYF.

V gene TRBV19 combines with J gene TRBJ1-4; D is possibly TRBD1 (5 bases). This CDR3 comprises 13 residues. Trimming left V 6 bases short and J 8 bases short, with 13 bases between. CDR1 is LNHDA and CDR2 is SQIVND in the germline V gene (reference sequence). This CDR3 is CASSFYSGEKLFF. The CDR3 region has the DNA TGTGCCAGTAGCTTCTATTCAGGGGAAAAACTGTTTTTT.

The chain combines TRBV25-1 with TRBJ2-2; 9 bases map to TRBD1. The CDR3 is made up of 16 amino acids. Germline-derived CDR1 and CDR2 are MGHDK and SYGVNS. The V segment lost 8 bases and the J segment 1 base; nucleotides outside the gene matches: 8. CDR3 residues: CASRDRAYENTGELFF. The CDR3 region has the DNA TGTGCCAGCCGGGACAGGGCTTACGAGAACACCGGGGAGCTGTTTTTT. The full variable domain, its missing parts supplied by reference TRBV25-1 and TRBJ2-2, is EADIYQTPRYLVIGTGKKITLECSQTMGHDKMYWYQQDPGMELHLIHYSYGVNSTEKGDLSSESTVSRIRTEHFPLTLESARPSHTSQYLCASRDRAYENTGELFFGEGSRLTVL.

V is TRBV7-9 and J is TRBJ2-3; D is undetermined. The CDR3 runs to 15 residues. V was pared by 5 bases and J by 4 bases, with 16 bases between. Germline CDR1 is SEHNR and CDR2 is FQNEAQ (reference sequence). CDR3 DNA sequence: TGTGCCAGCAGCCCCGCCCGAAGTTGGCCAGATACGCAGTATTTT. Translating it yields CASSPARSWPDTQYF.

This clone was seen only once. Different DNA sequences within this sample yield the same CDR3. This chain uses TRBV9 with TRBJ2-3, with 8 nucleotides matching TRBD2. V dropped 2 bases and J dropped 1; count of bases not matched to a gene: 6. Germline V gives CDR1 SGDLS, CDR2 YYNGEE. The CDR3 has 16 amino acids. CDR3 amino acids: CASSVDGGAGTDTQYF. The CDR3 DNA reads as TGTGCCAGCAGCGTCGACGGGGGGGCGGGCACAGATACGCAGTATTTT.

CDR3 amino acids: CASSQTAGSYNEQFF. Here the CDR3 DNA reads TGCGCCAGCAGCCAAACAGCGGGGTCCTACAATGAGCAGTTCTTC. The V call is TRBV4-1, the J call TRBJ2-1; 7 bases map to TRBD2. The CDR3 loop spans 15 amino acids. J gave up 1 base and V 2 bases, and 2 bases lay outside the gene matches. Per the germline V gene, CDR1 is MGHRA and CDR2 is YSYEKL.

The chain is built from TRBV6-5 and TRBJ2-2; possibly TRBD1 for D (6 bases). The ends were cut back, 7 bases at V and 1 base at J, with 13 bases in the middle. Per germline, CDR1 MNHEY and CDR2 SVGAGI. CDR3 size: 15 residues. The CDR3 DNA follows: TGTGCCAGCATGCCTAGGACAGTGAACACCGGGGAGCTGTTTTTT. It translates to CASMPRTVNTGELFF.

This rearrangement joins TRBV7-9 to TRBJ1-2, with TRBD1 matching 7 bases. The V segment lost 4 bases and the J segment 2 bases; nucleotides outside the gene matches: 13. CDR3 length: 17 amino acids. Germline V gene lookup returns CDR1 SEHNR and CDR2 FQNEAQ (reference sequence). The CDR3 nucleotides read TGTGCCAGCAGCTACCACGGGACAGCCTATTCGAACTATGGCTACACCTTC. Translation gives CASSYHGTAYSNYGYTF.

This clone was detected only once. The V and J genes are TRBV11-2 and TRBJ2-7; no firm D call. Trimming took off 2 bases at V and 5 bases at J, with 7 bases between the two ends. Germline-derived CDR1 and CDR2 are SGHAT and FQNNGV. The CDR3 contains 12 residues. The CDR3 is CASSLILHEQYF. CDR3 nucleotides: TGTGCCAGCAGCTTAATACTCCACGAGCAGTACTTC.

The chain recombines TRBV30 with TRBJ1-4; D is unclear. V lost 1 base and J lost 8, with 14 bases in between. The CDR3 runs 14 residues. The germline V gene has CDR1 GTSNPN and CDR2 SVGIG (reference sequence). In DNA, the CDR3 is TGTGCCTGGAGTGCCAGCGGTTTTCTGGAAAAACTGTTTTTT. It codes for CAWSASGFLEKLFF.

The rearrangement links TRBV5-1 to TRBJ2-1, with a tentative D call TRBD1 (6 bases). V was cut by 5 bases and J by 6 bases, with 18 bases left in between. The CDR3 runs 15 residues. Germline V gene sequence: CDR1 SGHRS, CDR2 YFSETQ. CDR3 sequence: CASSWDQPQGNEQFF. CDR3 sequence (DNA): TGCGCCAGCAGTTGGGACCAACCACAGGGCAATGAGCAGTTCTTC. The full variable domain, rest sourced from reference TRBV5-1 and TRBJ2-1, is KAGVTQTPRYLIKTRGQQVTLSCSPISGHRSVSWYQQTPGQGLQFLFEYFSETQRNKGNFPGRFSGRQFSNSRSEMNVSTLELGDSALYLCASSWDQPQGNEQFFGPGTRLTVL.

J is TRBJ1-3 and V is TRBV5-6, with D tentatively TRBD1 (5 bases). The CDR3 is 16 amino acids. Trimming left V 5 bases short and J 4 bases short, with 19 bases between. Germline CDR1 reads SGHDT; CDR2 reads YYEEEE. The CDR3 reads CASSMYWDSAGNTIYF. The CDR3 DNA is TGTGCCAGCAGTATGTATTGGGACTCCGCAGGAAACACCATATATTTT.

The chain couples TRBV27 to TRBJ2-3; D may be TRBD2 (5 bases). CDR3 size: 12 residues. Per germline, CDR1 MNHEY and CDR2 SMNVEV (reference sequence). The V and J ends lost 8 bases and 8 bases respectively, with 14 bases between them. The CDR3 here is CASRGGVLTQYF. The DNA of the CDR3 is TGTGCCAGCCGGGGTGGGGTCCTTACGCAGTATTTT.

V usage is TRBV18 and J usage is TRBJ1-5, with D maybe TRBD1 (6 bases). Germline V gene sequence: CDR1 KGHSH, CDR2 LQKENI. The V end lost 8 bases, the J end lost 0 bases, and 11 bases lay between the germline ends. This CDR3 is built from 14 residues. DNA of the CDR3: TGTGCCAGCCGGACAGCTTATAGCAATCAGCCCCAGCATTTT. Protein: CASRTAYSNQPQHF.

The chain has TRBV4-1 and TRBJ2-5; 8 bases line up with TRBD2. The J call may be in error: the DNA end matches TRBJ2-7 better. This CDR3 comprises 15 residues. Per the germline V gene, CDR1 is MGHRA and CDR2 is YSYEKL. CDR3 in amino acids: CASSLFSGSIYEQYF. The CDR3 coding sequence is TGCGCCAGCAGCCTTTTCAGCGGGAGTATCTACGAGCAGTACTTC.

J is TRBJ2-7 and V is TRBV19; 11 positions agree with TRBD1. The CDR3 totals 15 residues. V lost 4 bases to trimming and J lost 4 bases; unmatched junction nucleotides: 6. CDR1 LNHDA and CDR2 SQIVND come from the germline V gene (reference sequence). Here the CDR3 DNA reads TGTGCCAGTAGTAATGGACAGGGGGCTGGGTACGAGCAGTACTTC. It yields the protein CASSNGQGAGYEQYF.

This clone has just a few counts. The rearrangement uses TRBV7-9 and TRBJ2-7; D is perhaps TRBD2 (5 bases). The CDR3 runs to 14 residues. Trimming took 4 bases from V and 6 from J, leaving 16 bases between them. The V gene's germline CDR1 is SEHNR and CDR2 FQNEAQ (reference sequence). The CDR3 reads CASSSTYGEGEQYF. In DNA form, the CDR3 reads TGTGCCAGCAGCTCGACCTACGGGGAAGGCGAGCAGTACTTC.

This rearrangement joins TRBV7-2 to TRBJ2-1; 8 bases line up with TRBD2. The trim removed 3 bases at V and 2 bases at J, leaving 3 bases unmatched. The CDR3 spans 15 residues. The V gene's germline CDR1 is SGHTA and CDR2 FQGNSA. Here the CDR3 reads CASSFGGVTYNEQFF. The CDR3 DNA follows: TGTGCCAGCAGCTTCGGGGGGGTCACCTACAATGAGCAGTTCTTC.

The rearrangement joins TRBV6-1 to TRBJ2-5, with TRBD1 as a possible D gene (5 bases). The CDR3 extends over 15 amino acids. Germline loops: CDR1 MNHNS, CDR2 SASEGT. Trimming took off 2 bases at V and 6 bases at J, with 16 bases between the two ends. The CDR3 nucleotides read TGTGCCAGCAGTGAAATAGACAGTCCGACGAAGACCCAGTACTTC. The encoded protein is CASSEIDSPTKTQYF.

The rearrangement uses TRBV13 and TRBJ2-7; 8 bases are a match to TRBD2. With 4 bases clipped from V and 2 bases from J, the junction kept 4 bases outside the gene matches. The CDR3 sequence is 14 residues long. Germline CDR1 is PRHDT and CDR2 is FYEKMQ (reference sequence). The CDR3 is CASSSGGRPYEQYF. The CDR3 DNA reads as TGTGCCAGCAGCTCGGGCGGGAGGCCCTACGAGCAGTACTTC.

The CDR3 sequence is CASSAQGATRTEAFF. The CDR3 nucleotides read TGTGCCAGCAGCGCACAGGGAGCAACCCGCACAGAAGCTTTCTTT. The V call is TRBV9, the J call TRBJ1-1, with D perhaps TRBD1 (6 bases). The CDR3 extends over 15 amino acids. Germline assignment: CDR1 SGDLS and CDR2 YYNGEE. The germline V and J ends were trimmed by 3 bases and 8 bases, with 20 bases remaining between them.

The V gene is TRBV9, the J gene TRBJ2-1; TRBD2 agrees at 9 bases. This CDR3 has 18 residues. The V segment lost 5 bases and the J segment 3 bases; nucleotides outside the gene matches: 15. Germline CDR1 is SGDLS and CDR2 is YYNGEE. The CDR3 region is CASRAIAGATHNYNEQFF. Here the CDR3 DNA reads TGTGCCAGCAGAGCAATAGCGGGGGCGACCCATAACTACAATGAGCAGTTCTTC.